This T cell receptor beta chain was recovered during a study of early stage breast cancer tumors. Study-level findings and limits: Compared with adjacent normal breast, tumors showed about 2.5-fold denser, more clonal T cells.

As for this clone: Antigen: not known.

This normal breast sample came from a site roughly 2-4 cm away from the tumor. Trimming stripped 5 bases from V and 3 bases from J, with 17 bases between. The germline V gene encodes CDR1 SGHTA and CDR2 FQGNSA. The CDR3 extends over 16 amino acids. Sequenced by immunoSEQ multiplex PCR; TCRdb stores in-frame clones only, minus some. The data contain about 5,000 clones, around 64% of them singletons. This sequence joins TRBV7-2 and TRBJ2-1, with a tentative D call TRBD2 (5 bases). This receptor was identified in a person aged 55-75 years with breast cancer. Sequencing was done on a sample of normal breast tissue next to the tumor. The CDR3 coding sequence is TGTGCCAGCAGCGGTATGAGGGCCTCCTACTACAATGAGCAGTTCTTC. Residues: CASSGMRASYYNEQFF.